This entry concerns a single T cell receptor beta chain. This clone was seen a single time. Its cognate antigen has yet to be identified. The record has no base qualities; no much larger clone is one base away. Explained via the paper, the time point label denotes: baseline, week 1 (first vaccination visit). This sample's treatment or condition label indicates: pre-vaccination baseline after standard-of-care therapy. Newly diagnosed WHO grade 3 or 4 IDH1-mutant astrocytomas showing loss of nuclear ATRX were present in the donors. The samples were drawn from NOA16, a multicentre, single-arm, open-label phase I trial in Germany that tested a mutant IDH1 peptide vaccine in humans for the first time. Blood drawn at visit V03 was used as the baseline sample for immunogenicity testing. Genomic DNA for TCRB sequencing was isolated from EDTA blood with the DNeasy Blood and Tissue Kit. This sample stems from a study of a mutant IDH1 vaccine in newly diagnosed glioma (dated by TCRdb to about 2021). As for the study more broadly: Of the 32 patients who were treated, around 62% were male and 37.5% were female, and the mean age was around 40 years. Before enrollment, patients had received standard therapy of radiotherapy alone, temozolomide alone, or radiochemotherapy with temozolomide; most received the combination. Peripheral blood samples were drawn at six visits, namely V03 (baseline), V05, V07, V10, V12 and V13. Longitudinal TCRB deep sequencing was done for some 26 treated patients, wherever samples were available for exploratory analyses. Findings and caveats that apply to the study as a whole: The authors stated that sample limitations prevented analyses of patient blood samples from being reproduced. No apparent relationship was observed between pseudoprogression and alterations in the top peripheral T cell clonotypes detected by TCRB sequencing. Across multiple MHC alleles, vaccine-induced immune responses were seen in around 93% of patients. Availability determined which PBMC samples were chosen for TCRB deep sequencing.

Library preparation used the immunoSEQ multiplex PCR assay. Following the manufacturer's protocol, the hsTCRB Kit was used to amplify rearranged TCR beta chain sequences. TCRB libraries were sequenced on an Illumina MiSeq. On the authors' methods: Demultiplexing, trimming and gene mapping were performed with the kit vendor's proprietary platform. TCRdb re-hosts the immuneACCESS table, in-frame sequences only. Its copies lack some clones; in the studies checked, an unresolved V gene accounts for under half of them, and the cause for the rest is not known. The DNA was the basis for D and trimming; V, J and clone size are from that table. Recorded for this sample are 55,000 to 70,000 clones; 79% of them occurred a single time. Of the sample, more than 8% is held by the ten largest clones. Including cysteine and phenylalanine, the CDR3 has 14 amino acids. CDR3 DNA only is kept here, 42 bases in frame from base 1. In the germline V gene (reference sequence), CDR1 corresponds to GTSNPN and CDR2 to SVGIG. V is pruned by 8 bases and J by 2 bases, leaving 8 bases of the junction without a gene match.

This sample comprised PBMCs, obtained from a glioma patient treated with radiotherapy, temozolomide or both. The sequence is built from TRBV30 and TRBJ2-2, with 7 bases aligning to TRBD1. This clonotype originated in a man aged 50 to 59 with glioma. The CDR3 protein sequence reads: CAAKQGINTGELFF. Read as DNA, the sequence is TGTGCCGCTAAACAGGGGATTAACACCGGGGAGCTGTTTTTT.